This T cell receptor (beta chain) was sequenced in a study of cytomegalovirus exposure and HLA in healthy donors. Study-wide results and caveats: Reportedly, cytomegalovirus status was diagnosed with high sensitivity and specificity. Rarity characterized most TCR sequences, yet some public TCRs appeared in many donors.

Notes on this clone: Antigen: not known.

Each donor's status was that of a healthy bone marrow donor. The CDR3 length is 16 residues. Germline CDR1 is MNHEY and CDR2 is SMNVEV (reference sequence). Trimming removed 3 bases from V and 4 bases from J; junction bases left unmatched: 9. The PCR employed 60 Vbeta primers together with 13 Jbeta primers. Profiling relied on immunoSEQ multiplex PCR, and the TCRdb table lists in-frame clones only, not all of them. This sample's clone table lists roughly 120,000 clones. The chain recombines TRBV27 with TRBJ2-3; TRBD1 aligns across 8 bases. The source material was PBMCs. This TCR derives from a man aged 25-45 years in good health and CMV-seronegative. The CDR3 coding sequence is TGTGCCAGCAGTTTGAACAGGGGGTATGTAGCAGATACGCAGTATTTT. Its protein is CASSLNRGYVADTQYF.